This is a list of T cell receptor beta chains from one sample in a study of blood T cells in healthy people across ages. TCRdb itself ran the 5' RACE reads through MiXCR, one entry per CDR3 protein. The top ten hold about 6.3% of the sample, which has 1,300,000 or so distinct CDR3 sequences, approximately 59% seen once. Sample: blood. The receptor source for this set is a man in his late teens or twenties in good health. The CDR3 runs from the conserved cysteine through the conserved F or W. The D gene is left open where the match is weak. The size entry is marked missing in some rows and otherwise reads once, few, many or a size class.

d_call clone_size j_call v_call cdr3_nt cdr3_aa
TRBD2 - TRBJ2-7 TRBV4-1 TGCGCCAGCAGCCAAGTAGGACTAGCGGTCTCCTACGAGCAGTACTTC CASSQVGLAVSYEQYF
- - TRBJ1-6 TRBV2 TGTGCCAGCAGTGAGAGTTTTAAAATCAAGAGCTCCTATAATTCACCCCTCCACTTT CASSESFKIKSSYNSPLHF
- - TRBJ2-1 TRBV4-2 TGTGCCAGCAGCCAAGGGGTCAAGGGGCAGTTCTTC CASSQGVKGQFF
TRBD1 - TRBJ2-5 TRBV12-3/TRBV12-4 TGTGCCAGCAGTTTAGGGGACAGGGTGAAAGAGACCCAGTACTTC CASSLGDRVKETQYF
- few TRBJ1-6 TRBV5-1 TGCGCCAGCAGCGATACGGTTGGGAGGAATTCACCCCTCCACTTT CASSDTVGRNSPLHF
TRBD2 - TRBJ2-5 TRBV29-1 TGCAGCGTTGAAGATGCGTCTAGCGGGGTAGTTCAGTACTTC CSVEDASSGVVQYF
TRBD2 - TRBJ2-7 TRBV27 TGTGCCAGCAGCACCACCGGGACTAGCGGGACCTACGAGCAGTACTTC CASSTTGTSGTYEQYF
TRBD1 - TRBJ2-1 TRBV5-1 TGCGTCAGCAGCCTGGACAGGCTTAATGAGCAGTTCTTC CVSSLDRLNEQFF
- - TRBJ1-3 TRBV15 TGTGCCACCAGCAGCCCTCCGGGGACTGGAAACACCATATATTTT CATSSPPGTGNTIYF
- - TRBJ2-1 TRBV29-1 TGCAGCGGGAGCGGAGAAAGATCCTACAATGAGCAGTTCTTC CSGSGERSYNEQFF
TRBD1 - TRBJ2-7 TRBV29-1 TGCAGCGTTCGGACAGGGGAATACGAGCAGTACTTC CSVRTGEYEQYF
- few TRBJ2-3 TRBV20-1 TGCAGTGTGAGCCCCGCGGCAAGCACAGATACGCAGTATTTT CSVSPAASTDTQYF
- - TRBJ1-5 TRBV4-1 TGCGCCAGCAGCCTACACGCGGAGTTTCGGCAGCCCCAGCATTTT CASSLHAEFRQPQHF
- - TRBJ2-7 TRBV7-9 TGTGCCGCATCCAAGGGGGCCTACGAGCAGTACTTC CAASKGAYEQYF
TRBD2 many TRBJ2-7 TRBV20-1 TGCAGCGCCGGGGGGTACGAGCAGTACTTC CSAGGYEQYF
- - TRBJ1-1 TRBV29-1 TGCAGCGTTGGGATTCAAACGGGACGGCTGAGTCAAGCTTTCTTT CSVGIQTGRLSQAFF
- - TRBJ2-7 TRBV4-1 TGCGCCAGCAGCCTCCAGGACATAAACTACGAGCAGTACTTC CASSLQDINYEQYF
- - TRBJ2-6 TRBV15 TGTGCCACCAGCAGAGACCGAGGGGGGGCCAACGTCCTGACTTTC CATSRDRGGANVLTF
- few TRBJ1-6 TRBV14 TGTGCCAGCAGCCACCGTCGAAGATCACCCCTCCACTTT CASSHRRRSPLHF
TRBD1 - TRBJ1-5 TRBV28 TGTGCCAACCAGGGGGGGCATCGGCAGCCCCAGCATTTT CANQGGHRQPQHF
- few TRBJ2-7 TRBV29-1 TGCAGCGTTCGACAGTCCTACGAGCAGTACTTC CSVRQSYEQYF